This TCR beta chain was obtained from a study of shared clonotypes between healthy human individuals. Every donor, a Caucasian adult, lived in Nashville, Tennessee. The protocol was immunoSEQ multiplex PCR, while the TCRdb copy is restricted to in-frame clones and leaves out a portion. Here the sample spans about 500,000 clones, roughly four fifths being singletons. Germline trimming cut 7 bases from V and 3 bases from J; bases unmatched to any gene: 6. The CDR3 totals 15 residues. Germline-derived CDR1 and CDR2 are MRHNA and SNTAGT. This receptor was obtained from a woman between 35 and 50 years old in good health. Some clones in this sample may be carry-over from other donors' samples. The chain carries TRBV6-4 and TRBJ2-2, with TRBD2 matching over 9 bases. The specimen was PBMCs. CDR3 loop: CASTLTSGYTGELFF. CDR3 coding DNA: TGTGCCAGCACTTTGACTAGCGGCTACACCGGGGAGCTGTTTTTT.